Described below is a single T cell receptor (beta chain) sequence and its context. The clone's antigen remains unknown. Base quality data are lacking; no much larger clone is found one base away. This sample was included in a study of PD-L1 blockade in urothelial cancer (dated by TCRdb to 2016 to 2017). About the investigation overall: Therapy was started at some point between 2014 and 2016 for all patients, and atezolizumab 1,200 mg was administered intravenously every 3 weeks. About 90% of the 29 patients were identified as males with urothelial cancer of bladder origin, and a prior smoking history was reported by 18 of 29 patients. An ECOG performance status of 0 or 1 was recorded for the patients, and 0 to 3 prior chemotherapy regimens had been received by the patients. Blood samples were analyzed 3 weeks after the start of treatment (second dose) and 6 weeks after the start of treatment. Blood samples yielded a median of approximately 150,000 T cells and tens of thousands of unique TCRs, with median clonality roughly 0.084. The study, an exploratory multi-omic analysis, examined somatic, immune and clinical correlates of response to PD-L1 blockade with atezolizumab in urothelial cancer. Pretreatment tumor samples and matched peripheral blood, collected serially before and after atezolizumab treatment, underwent TCR sequencing. Durable clinical benefit was defined as a progression-free survival longer than 6 months, and TCR features were additionally tested against progression-free survival and overall survival. In the same patients, pretreatment tumors underwent whole exome sequencing and RNA sequencing in addition to TCR sequencing. Roughly 10 patients reached durable clinical benefit, while 15 to 25 patients did not. Over 28 patients had pretreatment blood TCR-seq, some 25 had at least one posttreatment blood collection, and some 25 had tumor TCR-seq.

Each PCR received spiked-in synthetic TCR analog templates so that absolute template abundance could be estimated from read counts. Using the immunoSEQ assay, TCRbeta CDR3 regions were amplified from genomic DNA with bias-controlled V and J gene primers. Sequencing of rearranged TCRbeta segments was performed at approximately 20X coverage. From the authors' description of their analysis: Sequencing errors were corrected by clustering and CDR3s were annotated against IMGT to assign V, D and J genes. Downstream analyses used only productive TCRbeta rearrangements, leaving out any out-of-frame or stop-codon sequences. Clonality was computed as one minus Shannon entropy normalized by the log of the number of unique productive sequences. Clones differing between time points or between blood and tumor were identified by Fisher's exact test with Benjamini-Hochberg correction at adjusted p below 0.01. TCRdb obtained this table from immuneACCESS and retained in-frame rearrangements with V and J assigned. These tables miss some clones; where compared with another copy, unresolved V genes account for less than half of the shortfall, and the remainder is unexplained. That table supplies the V and J calls and clone size; D and trimming were determined from the DNA. Present in this sample are 30,000 to 40,000 clones, 84% of which were seen just once. The biggest ten clones account for less than 20% of the sample.

CDR1 and CDR2, per the germline V gene (reference sequence), are MNHEY and SMNVEV. The CDR3 measures 15 amino acids from cysteine to phenylalanine. Of all the DNA, just the CDR3 is kept, 45 bases in frame from base 1. The germline ends are 12 bases apart after V is trimmed by 6 bases and J by 0 bases. Points the paper makes about the study in general: Among patients with durable benefit, tumor-associated TCR clones showed greater expansion in peripheral blood 3 weeks after treatment started (n ≈ 20, p = 0.022). Improved progression-free and overall survival was found to be associated with pretreatment peripheral blood TCR clonality below the median. Because of the small sample size (n ≈ 30) and the many exploratory analyses performed, the results are intended to be regarded as hypothesis-generating.

The intended sense of this specimen's time point label: pretreatment peripheral blood. The cohort comprised around 31 patients with locally advanced or metastatic urothelial carcinoma treated at Memorial Sloan Kettering on a trial protocol. Peripheral blood mononuclear cells were collected pretreatment and during treatment, with between 1 and 8 total time points obtained per patient. The Qiagen DNeasy Blood extraction kit was used to purify genomic DNA from total PBMCs and tumor samples. Collected pretreatment and during treatment, PBMCs were isolated and stored as previously described. The chain employs TRBV27 and TRBJ1-5; TRBD1 is perhaps the D gene, given 6 matching bases. This specimen consisted of PBMCs, obtained around atezolizumab (anti-PD-L1) treatment. This receptor was taken from a man aged 55-75 years with urothelial cancer. The CDR3 is CASRGGAYSNQPQHF. In nucleotides, the sequence is TGTGCCAGCAGGGGGGGGGCCTATAGCAATCAGCCCCAGCATTTT.